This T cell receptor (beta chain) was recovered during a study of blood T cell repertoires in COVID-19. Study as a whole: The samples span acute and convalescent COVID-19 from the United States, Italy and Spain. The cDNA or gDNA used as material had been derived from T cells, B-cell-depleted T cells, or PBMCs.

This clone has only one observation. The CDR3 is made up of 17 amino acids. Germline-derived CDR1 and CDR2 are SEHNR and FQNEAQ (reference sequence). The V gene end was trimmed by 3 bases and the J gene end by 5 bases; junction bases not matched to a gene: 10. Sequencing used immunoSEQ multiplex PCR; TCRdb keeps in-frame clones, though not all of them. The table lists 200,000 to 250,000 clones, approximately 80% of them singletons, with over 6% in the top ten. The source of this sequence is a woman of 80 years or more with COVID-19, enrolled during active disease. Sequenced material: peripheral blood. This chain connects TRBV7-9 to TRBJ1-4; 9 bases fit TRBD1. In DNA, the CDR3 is TGTGCCAGCAGCTTCTATCCCTACAGGGGGCTCAATGAAAAACTGTTTTTT. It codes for CASSFYPYRGLNEKLFF.